Listed below are T cell receptor beta chains from one sample, sequenced in a study of PD-1 blockade in classical Hodgkin lymphoma. The table came from immunoSEQ multiplex PCR; TCRdb's copy has only in-frame clones and leaves some out. Of more than 4,000 clones in the sample, about 78% were seen once. The sequencing used CD4+ T cells from blood, collected at baseline. These receptors all stem from a human donor with classical Hodgkin lymphoma. Both conserved end residues are part of each CDR3. The order of the fields is CDR3 DNA, CDR3 protein, clone size, D gene, J gene, V gene. A D gene is named only where the DNA matches it firmly. Rows give clone size only sometimes, using once, few, many, or a class for an expanded clone.

DNA: TGTGCCAGCAGTGGAGTGGCTACGGGAGATACGCAGTATTTT
CDR3: CASSGVATGDTQYF
size: -
D: -
J: TRBJ2-3
V: TRBV27

DNA: TGTGCCAGCAGCTTAGGGGGGGACAGCTACGAGCAGTACTTC
CDR3: CASSLGGDSYEQYF
size: -
D: -
J: TRBJ2-7
V: TRBV11-3

DNA: TGTGCCAGCAGGGACAGACAGGGAATGACCGGGGAGCTGTTTTTT
CDR3: CASRDRQGMTGELFF
size: -
D: TRBD1
J: TRBJ2-2
V: TRBV2

DNA: TGCAGTGCTAGAGAGGATGAGCAGTTCTTC
CDR3: CSAREDEQFF
size: -
D: -
J: TRBJ2-1
V: TRBV20-1

DNA: TGTGCCAGCAGCTTAACTCCAGGGACGGGCTATGGCTACACCTTC
CDR3: CASSLTPGTGYGYTF
size: -
D: -
J: TRBJ1-2
V: TRBV7-3

DNA: TGCGCCAGCAGCCCGCTTGTCCTCCTTAATGAAAAACTGTTTTTT
CDR3: CASSPLVLLNEKLFF
size: -
D: -
J: TRBJ1-4
V: TRBV4-1

DNA: TGTGCCAGCTCACCGTCGACGGTGAACACTGAAGCTTTCTTT
CDR3: CASSPSTVNTEAFF
size: -
D: -
J: TRBJ1-1
V: TRBV18

DNA: TGTGCCGTAGATGGCGGGGGGGCGAAAAAGGGGGATACGCAGTATTTT
CDR3: CAVDGGGAKKGDTQYF
size: once
D: TRBD2
J: TRBJ2-3
V: TRBV28

DNA: TGTGCCAGCAGCCTCAACCCTTTGCAGGGGGTGGGCACCGGGGAGCTGTTTTTT
CDR3: CASSLNPLQGVGTGELFF
size: -
D: TRBD1
J: TRBJ2-2
V: TRBV7-8

DNA: TGTGCCAGCAGTACACAGACACGGAAAAGCAATCAGCCCCAGCATTTT
CDR3: CASSTQTRKSNQPQHF
size: few
D: -
J: TRBJ1-5
V: TRBV28

DNA: TGTGCCAGCAACGGGAGGGGATACAATGAGCAGTTCTTC
CDR3: CASNGRGYNEQFF
size: -
D: TRBD2
J: TRBJ2-1
V: TRBV6-1

DNA: TGTGCCAGCAGCTTAGGGGACGGAGCCTATGGCTACACCTTC
CDR3: CASSLGDGAYGYTF
size: -
D: -
J: TRBJ1-2
V: TRBV11-2

DNA: TGTGCCACCAGCGGCGGACAGGGGAAGAATGAGCAGTTCTTC
CDR3: CATSGGQGKNEQFF
size: -
D: TRBD1
J: TRBJ2-1
V: TRBV15

DNA: TGTGCCAGCAGCCAAGTGAGGGGGGGGACCTCCTACAATGAGCAGTTCTTC
CDR3: CASSQVRGGTSYNEQFF
size: -
D: -
J: TRBJ2-1
V: TRBV4-2

DNA: TGTGCCTGGAGTGTACCTGGACAGAAATATGGCTACACCTTC
CDR3: CAWSVPGQKYGYTF
size: -
D: -
J: TRBJ1-2
V: TRBV30

DNA: TGTGCCAGCAGTTTAGCGGACAGCGCACAGAGATATGGGGCCAACGTCCTGACTTTC
CDR3: CASSLADSAQRYGANVLTF
size: -
D: -
J: TRBJ2-6
V: TRBV27

DNA: TGTGCCAGCAGTGAAGAAGGATGGAACATTCAGTACTTC
CDR3: CASSEEGWNIQYF
size: few
D: -
J: TRBJ2-4
V: TRBV2

DNA: TGTGCCATCAGAGAGGGGGCTGGGGCCAACGTCCTGACTTTC
CDR3: CAIREGAGANVLTF
size: -
D: -
J: TRBJ2-6
V: TRBV10-3

DNA: TGTGCCAGCAGTTTAGCCCTAGCGGCGGGGGGCGGGGAGCTGTTTTTT
CDR3: CASSLALAAGGGELFF
size: once
D: TRBD2
J: TRBJ2-2
V: TRBV28

DNA: TGTGCCAGCAGCTTATTGCTGGACACCATATATTTT
CDR3: CASSLLLDTIYF
size: -
D: -
J: TRBJ1-3
V: TRBV5-5

DNA: TGCGCCAGCAGCTTGGCACCGCAAGAGACCCAGTACTTC
CDR3: CASSLAPQETQYF
size: -
D: -
J: TRBJ2-5
V: TRBV5-1

DNA: TGTGCCAGCAGCCTTGAGACAGGGGGCGGAACCTTC
CDR3: CASSLETGGGTF
size: -
D: TRBD1
J: TRBJ1-2
V: TRBV7-2

DNA: TGCGCCAGCAGCAAAGGATCGGGGCTGAACACTGAAGCTTTCTTT
CDR3: CASSKGSGLNTEAFF
size: few
D: -
J: TRBJ1-1
V: TRBV4-1

DNA: TGTGCCAGCCACTCGCGGGAGACCCAGTACTTC
CDR3: CASHSRETQYF
size: -
D: -
J: TRBJ2-5
V: TRBV7-9